These 5 T cell receptor beta chains came from one sample sequenced in a study of blood T cell repertoires in COVID-19. Profiling relied on immunoSEQ multiplex PCR, and the TCRdb table lists in-frame clones only, not all of them. The sample shows around 180,000 clones, approximately 74% of them seen only once. Sequenced: peripheral blood. The receptor source for this set is a woman of 80 years or more with acute or convalescent COVID-19.

The rearrangement joins TRBV7-8 to TRBJ1-3; 7 bases line up with TRBD1. Germline CDR1 and CDR2: SGHVS and FQNEAQ. The CDR3 runs to 16 residues. With V trimmed by 3 bases and J by 1 base, 6 bases remained unmatched. The CDR3 nucleotides read TGTGCCAGCAGCTTCGGCCTGACAGGGTCTGGAAACACCATATATTTT. This gives the protein CASSFGLTGSGNTIYF.

The chain recombines TRBV18 with TRBJ2-1; 9 bases agree with TRBD2. CDR1 is KGHSH and CDR2 is LQKENI in the germline V gene. CDR3 length: 16 amino acids. V gave up 2 bases and J gave up 6 bases; unmatched junction bases: 8. As DNA, the CDR3 is TGTGCCAGCTCACCATTTAGCGGGAGAGTCATCAATGAGCAGTTCTTC. Translated, it gives CASSPFSGRVINEQFF.

The V call is TRBV6-6, the J call TRBJ1-2; TRBD1 agrees at 11 bases. V lost 7 bases and J lost 10; bases outside the gene matches: 14. CDR1 is MNHNY, CDR2 SVGAGI, per germline (reference sequence). The CDR3 has 15 amino acids. CDR3 nucleotide sequence: TGTGCCAGCAAAGACCCGGGACAGGGGGTCAGAGACTACACCTTC. This encodes CASKDPGQGVRDYTF.

V and J are TRBV13 and TRBJ2-7; 7 bases map to TRBD2. V gave up 5 bases and J gave up 7 bases; unmatched junction bases: 14. This CDR3 comprises 15 residues. The V gene's germline CDR1 is PRHDT and CDR2 FYEKMQ (reference sequence). CDR3 loop: CASSRNGGSFGEQYF. CDR3 DNA sequence: TGTGCCAGCAGCAGGAATGGCGGGAGTTTCGGGGAGCAGTACTTC.

The V and J genes are TRBV18 and TRBJ1-5; perhaps TRBD1 as D (6 bases). The ends were cut back, 4 bases at V and 1 base at J, with 8 bases in the middle. Germline V lookup: CDR1 KGHSH, CDR2 LQKENI. The CDR3 totals 14 residues. In DNA, the CDR3 is TGTGCCAGCTCACGCACAGGGAGCAATCAGCCCCAGCATTTT. It specifies CASSRTGSNQPQHF.